One and the same sample provided the 8 T cell receptor beta chains below, sequenced in a study of T cell repertoires in cytomegalovirus infection. What these receptors recognize is not known. TCRdb recomputed calls from the reads with MiXCR, one row per CDR3 protein. The sample has hundreds of thousands of distinct CDR3 sequences; approximately 29% are singletons. Specimen: cultured CD8+ T cells from PBMCs, collected from culture after CMV antigen stimulation. These receptor sequences come from a human donor in good health (CMV status not recorded). Some clones in this sample may be carry-over from other donors' samples.

This clonotype was observed a handful of times. This chain joins TRBV27 and TRBJ1-5; weak D call: TRBD1 (6 bases). The CDR3 is 15 residues long. Germline CDR1 MNHEY, CDR2 SMNVEV (reference sequence). The ends were cut back, 3 bases at V and 2 bases at J, with 11 bases in the middle. The CDR3 coding sequence is TGTGCCAGCAGTTTTGGGGGCCGTGGCAATCAGCCCCAGCATTTT. Its translation: CASSFGGRGNQPQHF.

This clonotype was observed at least ten times. The chain joins TRBV6-5 to TRBJ1-5; D may be TRBD1 (5 bases). The CDR3 length is 15 residues. With 5 bases removed from V and 4 bases from J, the gap between germline ends came to 15 bases. Germline values: CDR1 MNHEY, CDR2 SVGAGI. CDR3 in amino acids: CASSTPTDPNQPQHF. The CDR3 DNA reads TGTGCCAGCAGTACGCCGACAGACCCTAATCAGCCCCAGCATTTT.

Of note for this clonotype: A single base separates this from a much larger clone, so it may be a read error. This rearrangement joins TRBV6-5 to TRBJ1-1; 8 bases line up with TRBD1. This CDR3 is 15 amino acids long. Germline V lookup: CDR1 MNHEY, CDR2 SVGAGI. CDR3 sequence: CANSTRQGMWTEAFF. Here the CDR3 DNA reads TGTGCCAACAGTACGCGACAGGGGATGTGGACTGAAGCTTTCTTT.

The chain links TRBV27 to TRBJ2-1; 9 bases fit TRBD2. The germline V gene has CDR1 MNHEY and CDR2 SMNVEV (reference sequence). J gave up 2 bases and V 5 bases, and 7 bases lay outside the gene matches. The CDR3 runs to 16 residues. The CDR3 here is CASSLSSGGPYNEQFF. In nucleotides, the CDR3 is TGTGCCAGCAGTCTCTCAAGCGGGGGGCCCTACAATGAGCAGTTCTTC.

The chain has TRBV24-1 and TRBJ2-1, with TRBD1 matching 10 bases. The germline gives CDR1 KGHDR, CDR2 SFDVKD. The CDR3 is 16 amino acids. Germline trimming cut 0 bases from V and 9 bases from J; bases unmatched to any gene: 7. The CDR3 DNA reads as TGTGCCACCAGTGATTTGAAGGGGACAGGGGTTAGTGAGCAGTTCTTC. This codes for CATSDLKGTGVSEQFF.

This clonotype was picked up a small number of times. The chain uses TRBV9 and TRBJ2-1; tentative D call: TRBD2 (6 bases). Trimming took off 0 bases at V and 5 bases at J, with 12 bases between the two ends. Germline V gene data show CDR1 as SGDLS and CDR2 as YYNGEE. The CDR3 has 15 residues. DNA for the CDR3: TGTGCCAGCAGCGTAGAAGTGGGGAGGAACAATGAGCAGTTCTTC. Protein: CASSVEVGRNNEQFF.

This clonotype was detected many times. The rearrangement links TRBV7-6 to TRBJ2-1; the D is unclear. The V gene's germline CDR1 is SGHVS and CDR2 FNYEAQ. CDR3 length: 15 amino acids. V lost 7 bases to trimming and J lost 0 bases, with 13 bases between them. Written as DNA, the CDR3 is TGTGCCAGCACCTTTTTGTCAAGCTCCTACAATGAGCAGTTCTTC. Encoded protein: CASTFLSSSYNEQFF. Drawing the rest from reference TRBV7-6 and TRBJ2-1, the complete variable domain is GAGVSQSPRYKVTKRGQDVALRCDPISGHVSLYWYRQALGQGPEFLTYFNYEAQQDKSGLPNDRFSAERPEGSISTLTIQRTEQRDSAMYRCASTFLSSSYNEQFFGPGTRLTVL.

The chain is built from TRBV27 and TRBJ2-1, with 7 nucleotides matching TRBD1. V gave up 4 bases and J gave up 8 bases; unmatched junction bases: 11. From germline, CDR1 is MNHEY and CDR2 SMNVEV (reference sequence). The CDR3 sequence is 15 residues long. The CDR3 DNA is TGTGCCAGCAGTTCCCACCTCAGGGGGTTATATGAGCAGTTCTTC. This sequence encodes CASSSHLRGLYEQFF.